Presented here are 3 T cell receptor beta chains from one specimen sequenced in a study of immune cell composition in non-small cell lung cancer. Method: immunoSEQ multiplex PCR; TCRdb's copy keeps in-frame clones and lacks some. The profile shows around 6,500 clones, under 70% of them singletons. Normal lung sampling was at least 3 cm from the tumour, as distant as possible. The sample comprised non-adjacent lung tissue. These receptors all come from a human donor with non-small cell lung cancer.

This sequence joins TRBV11-2 and TRBJ1-1; D might be TRBD1 (5 bases). The CDR3 has 16 residues. Germline values: CDR1 SGHAT, CDR2 FQNNGV. The V and J ends lost 1 base and 2 bases respectively, with 14 bases between them. The CDR3 DNA sequence: TGTGCCAGCAGCTTAGGTGGAGGGGCCTATAACACTGAAGCTTTCTTT. It specifies CASSLGGGAYNTEAFF.

The chain recombines TRBV11-2 with TRBJ2-7; D perhaps matches TRBD1 (6 bases). Trimming stripped 1 base from V and 4 bases from J, with 11 bases between. CDR3 size: 14 residues. Per the germline V gene, CDR1 is SGHAT and CDR2 is FQNNGV. The CDR3 DNA follows: TGTGCCAGCAGCTTAGCAGGGGAAGCTTACGAGCAGTACTTC. Translation gives CASSLAGEAYEQYF.

The chain has TRBV11-2 and TRBJ2-7; TRBD2 aligns across 9 bases. Germline-derived CDR1 and CDR2 are SGHAT and FQNNGV. Trimming cost V 5 bases and J 3 bases; bases outside gene matches: 8. The CDR3 is 15 residues long. CDR3 sequence: CASSRERGVGYEQYF. CDR3 DNA sequence: TGTGCCAGCAGCCGCGAGCGGGGGGTGGGCTACGAGCAGTACTTC. The variable domain in full, completed from reference TRBV11-2 and TRBJ2-7, reads EAGVAQSPRYKIIEKRQSVAFWCNPISGHATLYWYQQILGQGPKLLIQFQNNGVVDDSQLPKDRFSAERLKGVDSTLKIQPAKLEDSAVYLCASSRERGVGYEQYFGPGTRLTVT.